Listed below are T cell receptor beta chains from one sample, sequenced in a study of T cell responses to AZD1222 COVID-19 vaccine. Only in-frame clones appear in the TCRdb table, and some are missing; sequencing was by immunoSEQ multiplex PCR. This table has 90,000 to 120,000 clones, about 90% appearing once. Material: peripheral blood, obtained 28 days after the second AZD1222 dose. The origin of the receptors is an adult who received the AZD1222 COVID-19 vaccine. The CDR3 runs from the conserved cysteine through the conserved F or W. D genes are given only for firm matches. Not all rows give a size; the values are once, few, many and, for expanded clones, a class.

V	J	size	D	CDR3	DNA
TRBV11-2	TRBJ2-7	NA	NA	CASSPDPYEQYF	TGTGCCAGCAGCCCAGACCCATACGAGCAGTACTTC
TRBV11-2	TRBJ1-2	once	NA	CASSSRGGAQSGYTF	TGTGCCAGCAGCTCCCGGGGGGGGGCCCAGTCGGGCTACACCTTC
TRBV12-5	TRBJ1-2	NA	TRBD1	CASDLRDRLWLNYGYTF	TGTGCTAGTGACCTCCGGGACAGGTTATGGCTTAACTATGGCTACACCTTC
TRBV4-3	TRBJ2-3	NA	NA	CASSQSSSAGDTQYF	TGCGCCAGCAGCCAAAGCTCTAGCGCCGGTGATACGCAGTATTTT
TRBV19	TRBJ1-2	NA	NA	CASTYGERAANYGYTF	TGTGCCAGTACCTATGGGGAGAGAGCGGCTAACTATGGCTACACCTTC
TRBV10-3	TRBJ1-1	NA	NA	CAISEGRVTEAFF	TGTGCCATCAGTGAAGGAAGGGTCACTGAAGCTTTCTTT
TRBV7-2	TRBJ2-5	once	TRBD2	CACGGGLEKTQYF	TGTGCCTGCGGGGGGGGCCTAGAGAAGACCCAGTACTTC
TRBV20-1	TRBJ2-1	NA	NA	CSARARDEQFF	TGCAGTGCTAGGGCAAGGGATGAGCAGTTCTTC
TRBV14	TRBJ1-1	NA	NA	CASSFRTHTEAFF	TGTGCCAGCAGCTTCCGGACCCACACTGAAGCTTTCTTT
TRBV19	TRBJ1-5	NA	NA	CASSTGRGRGNQPQHF	TGTGCCAGTAGTACTGGTAGGGGTCGAGGCAATCAGCCCCAGCATTTT
TRBV29-1	TRBJ1-1	few	NA	CSVRGNTEAFF	TGCAGCGTGAGGGGGAACACTGAAGCTTTCTTT
TRBV6-5	TRBJ2-7	NA	NA	CASRIGASYEQYF	TGTGCCAGCAGGATTGGGGCTTCCTACGAGCAGTACTTC
TRBV2	TRBJ1-1	once	NA	CASRLQLNTEAFF	TGTGCCAGCAGATTACAGCTGAACACTGAAGCTTTCTTT
TRBV5-4	TRBJ2-5	NA	NA	CASSLRLLGETQYF	TGTGCCAGCAGCTTAAGACTATTGGGTGAGACCCAGTACTTC
TRBV4-1	TRBJ2-7	NA	TRBD1	CASSQEQRAGGNYEQYF	TGCGCCAGCAGCCAAGAACAACGAGCAGGGGGCAACTACGAGCAGTACTTC
TRBV19	TRBJ2-2	NA	NA	CANHRQGPPRETGELFF	TGTGCCAATCACCGCCAGGGGCCCCCGCGAGAAACCGGGGAGCTGTTTTTT
TRBV27	TRBJ1-6	NA	NA	CASSLWLDSPLHF	TGTGCCAGCAGTTTATGGCTCGATTCACCCCTCCACTTT
TRBV5-1	TRBJ2-2	NA	TRBD1	CASSLIASGGTGELFF	TGCGCCAGCAGCTTGATTGCCTCAGGGGGCACCGGGGAGCTGTTTTTT
TRBV11-3	TRBJ1-2	NA	NA	CAPSGGKDYGYTF	TGTGCCCCGTCGGGGGGGAAGGACTATGGCTACACCTTC
TRBV5-6	TRBJ2-1	NA	NA	CASSLVSDEQFF	TGTGCCAGCAGCTTGGTTAGCGATGAGCAGTTCTTC
TRBV7-6	TRBJ1-5	NA	NA	CASSLGNQPQHF	TGTGCCAGCAGCCTCGGAAATCAGCCCCAGCATTTT
TRBV7-2	TRBJ2-5	NA	TRBD1	CASSLTGVPGETQYF	TGTGCCAGCAGCTTGACAGGGGTCCCGGGAGAGACCCAGTACTTC
TRBV10-2	TRBJ2-2	NA	TRBD1	CASSGQGITGELFF	TGCGCCAGCTCGGGACAGGGAATCACCGGGGAGCTGTTTTTT
TRBV6-6	TRBJ2-3	NA	TRBD2	CASSYGLAGALDTQYF	TGTGCCAGCAGTTACGGACTAGCGGGGGCCCTAGATACGCAGTATTTT
TRBV5-1	TRBJ1-1	NA	NA	CASSSRDNSGSTEAFF	TGCGCCAGCAGCTCGAGGGACAATTCCGGGAGCACTGAAGCTTTCTTT
TRBV7-6	TRBJ2-5	NA	NA	CASSLKETQYF	TGTGCCAGCAGCTTAAAAGAGACCCAGTACTTC
TRBV12-3/TRBV12-4	TRBJ2-7	NA	NA	CASRGKGYHEQYF	TGTGCCAGCAGGGGGAAAGGGTACCACGAGCAGTACTTC
TRBV30	TRBJ2-6	NA	NA	CAGDRAGANVLTF	TGTGCCGGGGATCGGGCTGGGGCCAACGTCCTGACTTTC
TRBV4-1	TRBJ1-1	NA	NA	CASSQRAGDTEAFF	TGCGCCAGCAGTCAAAGGGCGGGGGACACTGAAGCTTTCTTT
TRBV27	TRBJ1-5	NA	NA	CASSSRNQPQHF	TGTGCCAGCAGTTCCCGTAATCAGCCCCAGCATTTT
TRBV18	TRBJ1-1	NA	NA	CASSPQSTDTGFF	TGTGCCAGCTCACCACAATCTACGGACACTGGTTTCTTT
TRBV10-2	TRBJ2-3	NA	NA	CASEGGITDTQYF	TGCGCCAGCGAGGGAGGTATTACAGATACGCAGTATTTT
TRBV6-5	TRBJ1-1	NA	NA	CASSYSLLGDTEAFF	TGTGCCAGCAGTTACTCGCTCCTCGGGGACACTGAAGCTTTCTTT
TRBV5-4	TRBJ2-5	NA	NA	CASSPGGDLQETQYF	TGTGCCAGCAGCCCCGGCGGGGACCTCCAAGAGACCCAGTACTTC
TRBV11-2	TRBJ2-1	NA	NA	CASSLDTSEQFF	TGTGCCAGCAGCTTAGATACGAGTGAGCAGTTCTTC
TRBV28	TRBJ1-6	NA	NA	CASSSAPTVFSVQSPLHF	TGTGCCAGCAGTTCCGCCCCGACAGTCTTCTCGGTACAATCACCCCTCCACTTT
TRBV6-4	TRBJ2-2	NA	TRBD1	CASSAGTGDTGELFF	TGTGCCAGCAGCGCCGGGACAGGGGACACCGGGGAGCTGTTTTTT
TRBV4-2	TRBJ2-5	NA	NA	CASSQVEASKETQYF	TGTGCCAGCAGCCAAGTCGAAGCATCCAAAGAGACCCAGTACTTC
TRBV28	TRBJ1-2	NA	TRBD1	CASRETGTGGRSYTF	TGTGCCAGCAGGGAAACGGGGACAGGGGGTCGGAGCTACACCTTC
TRBV6-5	TRBJ2-1	NA	TRBD1	CASSFGTGGINEQFF	TGTGCCAGCAGTTTCGGGACAGGGGGAATTAATGAGCAGTTCTTC
TRBV19	TRBJ2-1	once	TRBD1	CASSSYRGAFYNEQFF	TGTGCCAGTAGTTCCTACAGGGGAGCGTTCTACAATGAGCAGTTCTTC
TRBV11-2	TRBJ2-7	NA	NA	CASSLEDSSYEQYF	TGTGCCAGCAGCTTAGAGGACAGCTCCTACGAGCAGTACTTC
TRBV19	TRBJ1-1	once	TRBD1	CASSSRGLRTEAFF	TGTGCCAGTAGTAGTAGGGGGCTTCGGACTGAAGCTTTCTTT
TRBV7-9	TRBJ2-1	NA	NA	CASSLDSFNEQFF	TGTGCCAGCAGCTTAGACAGTTTCAATGAGCAGTTCTTC
TRBV6-5	TRBJ2-7	NA	NA	CASSYSGATYEQYF	TGTGCCAGCAGTTACTCTGGGGCTACCTACGAGCAGTACTTC
TRBV4-1	TRBJ1-2	NA	NA	CASSQVREDGYTF	TGCGCCAGCAGCCAAGTCAGGGAGGATGGCTACACCTTC
TRBV6-5	TRBJ2-2	NA	TRBD1	CASSYWPSGGTGELFF	TGTGCCAGCAGCTACTGGCCTTCAGGGGGAACCGGGGAGCTGTTTTTT
TRBV27	TRBJ1-1	NA	NA	CASSPYLRTEAFF	TGTGCCAGCAGTCCCTACCTTCGGACTGAAGCTTTCTTT
TRBV5-1	TRBJ1-6	NA	NA	CASSLTKENSPLHF	TGCGCCAGCAGCCTTACGAAGGAAAATTCACCCCTCCACTTT
TRBV27	TRBJ1-2	NA	TRBD1	CASSFSGQGYGYTF	TGTGCCAGCAGTTTTTCGGGACAGGGGTATGGCTACACCTTC
TRBV10-1	TRBJ1-1	NA	NA	CASSESFRRNTEAFF	TGCGCCAGCAGTGAGTCGTTTCGGAGGAACACTGAAGCTTTCTTT
TRBV7-9	TRBJ2-3	NA	NA	CASSLALTDTQYF	TGTGCCAGCAGCTTAGCTCTCACAGATACGCAGTATTTT
TRBV27	TRBJ2-7	NA	NA	CASIDRIAHEQYF	TGTGCCAGCATAGACCGAATTGCCCACGAGCAGTACTTC
TRBV5-1	TRBJ2-2	NA	TRBD1	CASSLTGGTGELFF	TGCGCCAGCAGCTTGACAGGGGGCACCGGGGAGCTGTTTTTT
TRBV6-2/TRBV6-3	TRBJ2-5	NA	NA	CASSLSTWVQETQYF	TGTGCCAGCAGTCTCTCTACATGGGTTCAAGAGACCCAGTACTTC
TRBV5-1	TRBJ2-1	NA	TRBD2	CASSLAFSGAAYNEQFF	TGCGCCAGCAGCTTGGCCTTTAGCGGGGCAGCCTACAATGAGCAGTTCTTC
TRBV30	TRBJ1-1	NA	NA	CAWSGQANTEAFF	TGTGCCTGGAGTGGCCAGGCCAACACTGAAGCTTTCTTT
TRBV9	TRBJ2-1	NA	NA	CASSVGGITYNEQFF	TGTGCCAGCAGCGTAGGGGGTATTACCTACAATGAGCAGTTCTTC